One T cell receptor (beta chain) is described in this entry. This sample was included in a study of neoadjuvant anti-PD-1 for oral cavity cancer. Sequenced by immunoSEQ multiplex PCR; TCRdb stores in-frame clones only, minus some. The repertoire includes 15,000 to 20,000 clones, about 66% of them detected once, and 2.5% sits in the top ten. Germline-derived CDR1 and CDR2 are SNHLY and FYNNEI. The CDR3 loop spans 16 amino acids. V lost 4 bases and J 10 bases, leaving 25 bases between the germline ends. Material: PBMCs, obtained before nivolumab (anti-PD-1) treatment. This TCR derives from a person aged 40 to 85 with oral cavity squamous cell carcinoma. This chain links TRBV2 with TRBJ1-2; TRBD1 might be the D (5 bases). This CDR3 is CASSAGTESLSSDYTF. The DNA of the CDR3 is TGTGCCAGCAGTGCAGGGACGGAGAGTCTTTCGAGCGACTACACCTTC.